Sequencing of this T cell receptor (beta chain) was carried out in a study of PD-1 blockade in classical Hodgkin lymphoma. Brentuximab vedotin exposure varied among the patients, all of whom had relapsed after autologous stem cell transplantation. Notes on this clone: The antigen is undetermined.

Study-wide results and caveats: Significant TCR diversity gains by C4D1 occurred in CD4+ but not CD8+ cells.

The junction had 33 bases not matched to a gene; V was cut back by 4 bases and J by 5 bases. The CDR3 consists of 23 residues. Germline CDR1 is SGHRS and CDR2 is YFSETQ. Repertoires were generated with immunoSEQ multiplex PCR, while TCRdb's copy carries only in-frame clones and drops some. Altogether 35,000 to 50,000 clones are present, under 75% being singletons, with the ten largest covering 2.8%. The starting material was peripheral blood mononuclear cells (PBMCs), obtained before the second cycle of nivolumab. The clonotype comes from a human donor with classical Hodgkin lymphoma. The chain combines TRBV5-1 with TRBJ1-2, with 9 bases matching TRBD1. For the CDR3, the DNA is TGCGCCAGCAGCCCGTACCATAGATTCCCGGGACAGGGTCTCGGTTCGGTGATTTATGGCTACACCTTC. Its translation: CASSPYHRFPGQGLGSVIYGYTF.